These 10 T cell receptor beta chains were sequenced from one sample in a study of cytomegalovirus exposure and HLA in healthy donors (dated by TCRdb to about 2017). To prepare the library, the immunoSEQ multiplex PCR assay was applied. For the multiplex PCR, a mixture combining 60 forward primers for TCR Vbeta segments and 13 reverse primers for TCR Jbeta segments was used. The immuneACCESS repertoire file appears here via TCRdb, limited to in-frame rearrangements. These files lack a portion of the clones; in checked studies, under half of the deficit traces to unresolved V genes, and the cause of the others is not known. The table for this sample lists about 190,000 clones; 85% of them were counted only once. 1% of the sample is taken by the ten largest. The sequenced sample consisted of PBMCs. These receptors were collected from a boy aged 2-9 years in good health and CMV-seronegative.

The rearrangement links TRBV28 to TRBJ1-5; TRBD1 aligns across 7 bases. The CDR3 spans 12 residues. Germline V gene lookup returns CDR1 MDHEN and CDR2 SYDVKM. Trimming cost V 5 bases and J 7 bases; bases outside gene matches: 2. The CDR3 nucleotides read TGTGCCAGCAGTACACAGGGGCAGCCCCAGCATTTT. Its translation is CASSTQGQPQHF.

This clone was seen a single time. This specimen includes other DNA sequences encoding the same CDR3. The chain carries TRBV29-1 and TRBJ1-1; D ambiguous. The V end was cut by 4 bases, the J end by 4 bases, with 19 bases between. This CDR3 is 15 amino acids long. The germline V gene has CDR1 SQVTM and CDR2 ANQGSEA. This CDR3 reads CSVVPLGRESTEAFF. The CDR3 DNA reads TGCAGCGTTGTCCCATTGGGCCGCGAAAGCACTGAAGCTTTCTTT.

The chain is built from TRBV15 and TRBJ2-1, with D possibly TRBD1 on 6 matching bases. Trimming took 0 bases from V and 7 from J, leaving 13 bases between them. CDR1 is LNHNV, CDR2 YYDKDF, per germline (reference sequence). There are 15 residues in the CDR3. The CDR3 protein is CATSREVGRGNEQFF. For the CDR3, the DNA is TGTGCCACCAGCAGAGAGGTGGGAAGGGGGAATGAGCAGTTCTTC.

V usage is TRBV18 and J usage is TRBJ2-5; the match to TRBD1 covers 9 bases. The J segment lost 4 bases and the V segment lost 8 bases, leaving 11 bases of the junction unmatched. CDR3 length: 15 amino acids. Looked up from germline, CDR1 is KGHSH and CDR2 is LQKENI. CDR3 bases: TGTGCCAGCGGACAGGGGACAGGGAATCCAGAGACCCAGTACTTC. Residues: CASGQGTGNPETQYF.

The J gene is TRBJ2-5, the V gene TRBV6-1; TRBD1 aligns across 7 bases. V was clipped by 6 bases and J by 2 bases; unmatched bases: 6. CDR1 is MNHNS and CDR2 is SASEGT in the germline V gene. The CDR3 sequence is 14 residues long. In DNA form, the CDR3 reads TGTGCCAGCAGCCCGGGACAGCCTCAAGAGACCCAGTACTTC. Translating gives CASSPGQPQETQYF.

This sequence joins TRBV5-6 and TRBJ2-3; a weak D match, TRBD1 (7 bases). Germline V lookup: CDR1 SGHDT, CDR2 YYEEEE. V was pared by 4 bases and J by 0 bases, with 12 bases between. CDR3 size: 15 residues. In nucleotides, the CDR3 is TGTGCCAGCAGCCCGCGGGGACAGAGCACAGATACGCAGTATTTT. This translates into CASSPRGQSTDTQYF. Combining the CDR3 with reference TRBV5-6 and TRBJ2-3 gives the whole variable domain DAGVTQSPTHLIKTRGQQVTLRCSPKSGHDTVSWYQQALGQGPQFIFQYYEEEERQRGNFPDRFSGHQFPNYSSELNVNALLLGDSALYLCASSPRGQSTDTQYFGPGTRLTVL.

This clone was detected once. This sequence joins TRBV10-3 and TRBJ1-1; D call uncertain. V shed 10 bases and J shed 1 base, with 7 bases lying between them. Per germline, CDR1 ENHRY and CDR2 SYGVKD. This CDR3 is 11 amino acids long. CDR3 nucleotide sequence: TGTGCCACCGCACAGAACACTGAAGCTTTCTTT. This translates into CATAQNTEAFF.

The chain is built from TRBV5-4 and TRBJ2-7; 7 nucleotides match TRBD2. Germline CDR1 reads SGHNT; CDR2 reads YYREEE (reference sequence). V dropped 1 base and J dropped 3; count of bases not matched to a gene: 7. CDR3 length equals 15 residues. CDR3 in DNA: TGTGCCAGCAGCTTGATCGGGAGGCCCGACTACGAGCAGTACTTC. Translation gives CASSLIGRPDYEQYF.

DNA of the CDR3: TGTGCCAGCGTCGACAGACCTAATGAAAAACTGTTTTTT. Translating gives CASVDRPNEKLFF. The chain is built from TRBV28 and TRBJ1-4, with D possibly TRBD1 on 5 matching bases. Germline V lookup: CDR1 MDHEN, CDR2 SYDVKM. The CDR3 has 13 amino acids. V lost 8 bases, J lost 3 bases, and 10 bases lay in between.

The chain combines TRBV6-6 with TRBJ2-5; the D is unclear. CDR1 is MNHNY, CDR2 SVGAGI, per germline (reference sequence). The CDR3 has 15 residues. Trimming shortened V by 0 bases and J by 3 bases, and 11 bases separated the two germline ends. CDR3: CASSYSFPEKETQYF. CDR3 DNA sequence: TGTGCCAGCAGTTACTCGTTTCCGGAGAAAGAGACCCAGTACTTC.